Shown below are 23 T cell receptor beta chains from a single sample sequenced in a study of blood T cell repertoires in COVID-19. TCRdb's copy holds only in-frame clones and misses some; the assay was immunoSEQ multiplex PCR. The sample lists roughly 100,000 clones; around 81% were seen once. The sequenced material came from peripheral blood. The source is a man at least 80 years old with COVID-19, enrolled during active disease.

The chain couples TRBV3-1 (or the pseudogene TRBV3-2) to TRBJ1-2; D is unclear. Germline loops: CDR1 LGHDT, CDR2 YNNKEL (reference sequence). CDR3 length: 16 residues. Trimming left V 2 bases short and J 4 bases short, with 17 bases between. DNA of the CDR3: TGTGCCAGCAGCCAAAGAAGGGTTTCAGGACTCTATGGCTACACCTTC. It encodes CASSQRRVSGLYGYTF.

This clone was recorded only once. The gene calls are TRBV10-3 and TRBJ1-6, with TRBD1 matching 7 bases. The CDR3 has 12 amino acids. The V gene end was trimmed by 10 bases and the J gene end by 9 bases; junction bases not matched to a gene: 6. Germline V gene data show CDR1 as ENHRY and CDR2 as SYGVKD. CDR3 in amino acids: CATNSGGSPLHF. The CDR3 region has the DNA TGTGCCACGAACTCAGGGGGTTCACCCCTCCACTTT.

The chain is built from TRBV14 and TRBJ1-3, with D possibly matching TRBD1 (6 bases). Germline CDR1 SGHDN, CDR2 FVKESK. The CDR3 totals 16 residues. V was shortened by 1 base and J by 2 bases, with 12 bases between the two germline ends. This CDR3 reads CASSQGHWGPGNTIYF. The CDR3 region has the DNA TGTGCCAGCAGCCAAGGTCATTGGGGGCCTGGAAACACCATATATTTT.

V and J are TRBV5-4 and TRBJ1-1, with 7 bases fitting TRBD1. There are 14 residues in the CDR3. From germline, CDR1 is SGHNT and CDR2 YYREEE (reference sequence). V shed 4 bases, J shed 7 bases, and the junction held 10 bases outside the gene matches. The CDR3 sequence is CASSPRLTGVEAFF. The CDR3 DNA reads TGTGCCAGCAGCCCCCGATTAACAGGGGTTGAAGCTTTCTTT.

About this clone: The junction departs from the called germline gene at one end, perhaps through a read error. This sequence joins TRBV6-6 and TRBJ1-6; 9 bases align to TRBD1. This CDR3 is 13 amino acids long. Germline-derived CDR1 and CDR2 are MNHNY and SVGAGI (reference sequence). CDR3 bases: TGTGCCAGCAGTTACGCTACCGGGACAGGGTTCGCCTTT. It yields the protein CASSYATGTGFAF.

The chain uses TRBV3-1 (or the pseudogene TRBV3-2) and TRBJ2-5, with TRBD1 matching 8 bases. This CDR3 region has 16 residues. Trimming cost V 3 bases and J 5 bases; bases outside gene matches: 11. Germline lookup yields CDR1 LGHDT and CDR2 YNNKEL (reference sequence). In DNA form, the CDR3 reads TGTGCCAGCAGCCATCGGTTAACAGGGGGACACGAGACCCAGTACTTC. Protein product: CASSHRLTGGHETQYF.

Judged by abundance, this clone is medium-sized. This rearrangement joins TRBV6-2 or TRBV6-3 to TRBJ1-1, with no clear D. Germline loops: CDR1 MNHEY, CDR2 SVGEGT. CDR3 size: 14 residues. The V gene lost 4 bases and the J gene lost 3 bases, with 12 bases spanning the gap. CDR3 DNA: TGTGCCAGCAGTTTCGTTGGTCGGGACACTGAAGCTTTCTTT. Protein product: CASSFVGRDTEAFF.

The chain has TRBV7-9 and TRBJ2-1; D might be TRBD2 (6 bases). The V end was cut by 3 bases, the J end by 5 bases, with 11 bases between. Germline V gives CDR1 SEHNR, CDR2 FQNEAQ (reference sequence). The length of the CDR3 is 14 residues. The CDR3 loop is CASSFPGVNNEQFF. The CDR3 region has the DNA TGTGCCAGCAGCTTCCCGGGAGTTAACAATGAGCAGTTCTTC.

The chain joins TRBV27 to TRBJ2-7; TRBD2 aligns across 8 bases. This CDR3 region has 13 residues. The V segment lost 6 bases and the J segment 5 bases; nucleotides outside the gene matches: 6. Germline loops: CDR1 MNHEY, CDR2 SMNVEV (reference sequence). The CDR3 sequence is CASSKREQNEQYF. The CDR3 DNA sequence: TGTGCCAGCAGCAAGCGGGAGCAGAACGAGCAGTACTTC.

This clone was seen only a few times. J is TRBJ2-7 and V is TRBV30, with a tentative D call TRBD1 (6 bases). Trimming stripped 2 bases from V and 5 bases from J, with 10 bases between. Germline CDR1 is GTSNPN and CDR2 is SVGIG (reference sequence). This CDR3 contains 12 residues. The CDR3 region has the DNA TGTGCCTGGAGTTGGCAGGGGAACGAGCAGTACTTC. Protein product: CAWSWQGNEQYF.

The chain recombines TRBV19 with TRBJ1-5; 7 nucleotides align to TRBD1. V trimming: 5 bases; J trimming: 1 base; junction bases outside the gene matches: 8. This CDR3 spans 16 amino acids. Germline V gene sequence: CDR1 LNHDA, CDR2 SQIVND (reference sequence). The CDR3 spells CASSAHGTVSNQPQHF. Here the CDR3 DNA reads TGTGCCAGTAGTGCGCATGGGACAGTGAGCAATCAGCCCCAGCATTTT.

The rearrangement joins TRBV11-3 to TRBJ2-7; 9 bases fit TRBD2. The CDR3 is 15 amino acids. V was pared by 6 bases and J by 3 bases, with 9 bases of the junction left unmatched. CDR1 is SGHNT and CDR2 is YENEEA in the germline V gene. DNA for the CDR3: TGTGCCAGCAGGGTTCCGGGACTAGCCAACTACGAGCAGTACTTC. Its protein is CASRVPGLANYEQYF.

The rearrangement uses TRBV6-1 and TRBJ2-6; TRBD2 aligns across 11 bases. CDR1 is MNHNS, CDR2 SASEGT, per germline. The J segment lost 1 base and the V segment lost 0 bases, leaving 2 bases of the junction unmatched. The CDR3 has 18 residues. In DNA form, the CDR3 reads TGTGCCAGCAGTGAAGCACTAGCGGGAGCGTCTGGGGCCAACGTCCTGACTTTC. This translates into CASSEALAGASGANVLTF.

The V call is TRBV6-1, the J call TRBJ2-7; TRBD1 aligns across 7 bases. The germline V gene has CDR1 MNHNS and CDR2 SASEGT. This CDR3 is 15 amino acids long. The V gene end was trimmed by 1 base and the J gene end by 3 bases; junction bases not matched to a gene: 6. The CDR3 nucleotides are TGTGCCAGCAGTGAAGACAGGGGTACGGTCTACGAGCAGTACTTC. It yields the protein CASSEDRGTVYEQYF.

The chain combines TRBV4-2 with TRBJ1-6; the match to TRBD1 covers 8 bases. CDR3 size: 14 residues. CDR1 and CDR2 (germline): LGHNA, YNFKEQ. V shed 1 base, J shed 10 bases, and the junction held 3 bases outside the gene matches. DNA for the CDR3: TGTGCCAGCAGCCAAGCAGGGGGCGAATCACCCCTCCACTTT. Translation: CASSQAGGESPLHF.

V is TRBV4-1 and J is TRBJ1-6, with 8 bases aligning to TRBD1. Germline CDR1 and CDR2: MGHRA and YSYEKL. V trimming: 3 bases; J trimming: 0 bases; junction bases outside the gene matches: 7. The CDR3 has 18 residues. The CDR3 DNA is TGCGCCAGCAGCCACCGAGACAGGGGAGGCTCCTATAATTCACCCCTCCACTTT. Protein sequence: CASSHRDRGGSYNSPLHF.

V gene TRBV9 combines with J gene TRBJ1-3, with D possibly being TRBD1 (5 bases). V lost 6 bases and J lost 4, with 11 bases in between. CDR3 length equals 13 residues. Germline V lookup: CDR1 SGDLS, CDR2 YYNGEE. The CDR3 spells CASTGTAGNTIYF. The CDR3 DNA reads TGTGCCAGCACCGGGACTGCCGGAAACACCATATATTTT.

V usage is TRBV5-4 and J usage is TRBJ2-2, with TRBD2 matching over 11 bases. Germline-derived CDR1 and CDR2 are SGHNT and YYREEE (reference sequence). The CDR3 totals 17 residues. V shed 4 bases, J shed 0 bases, and the junction held 5 bases outside the gene matches. CDR3 amino acids: CASSRGLAESNTGELFF. CDR3 nucleotides: TGTGCCAGCAGCCGGGGACTAGCGGAGTCGAACACCGGGGAGCTGTTTTTT.

This clone was observed a few times. The rearrangement joins TRBV2 to TRBJ2-7, with 8 bases lining up with TRBD2. The CDR3 has 15 residues. V dropped 3 bases and J dropped 2; count of bases not matched to a gene: 6. Germline lookup yields CDR1 SNHLY and CDR2 FYNNEI. The CDR3 bases are TGTGCCAGCAGTGAGTGGAGCGGGGGTACCTACGAGCAGTACTTC. Protein: CASSEWSGGTYEQYF.

In its sample, this clone was seen once. The chain links TRBV24-1 to TRBJ2-1, with D tentatively TRBD1 (5 bases). CDR1 and CDR2 (germline): KGHDR, SFDVKD. V was cut by 5 bases and J by 3 bases, with 10 bases left in between. The CDR3 runs to 14 residues. DNA of the CDR3: TGTGCCACCAGTGGGGCAGGGAACTACAATGAGCAGTTCTTC. Translating gives CATSGAGNYNEQFF.

The chain uses TRBV19 and TRBJ1-1; the D is unclear. There are 14 residues in the CDR3. V lost 5 bases, J lost 4 bases, and 14 bases lay in between. Germline V gives CDR1 LNHDA, CDR2 SQIVND (reference sequence). The DNA for the CDR3 is TGTGCCAGTAGTGGCCAGGTCGGGGTCACTGAAGCTTTCTTT. Its protein is CASSGQVGVTEAFF.

This sequence joins TRBV5-4 and TRBJ2-7; no reliable D call. The ends were cut back, 4 bases at V and 4 bases at J, with 12 bases in the middle. This CDR3 comprises 13 residues. In germline, CDR1 is SGHNT, CDR2 YYREEE (reference sequence). The CDR3, as DNA: TGTGCCAGCAGCCCGTATTCCGGGTACGAGCAGTACTTC. This gives the protein CASSPYSGYEQYF.

This clone came up once. The genes are TRBV6-5 and TRBJ1-2; possibly TRBD1 for D (6 bases). The CDR3 contains 14 residues. V dropped 0 bases and J dropped 4 bases, with 9 bases sitting between them. Per the germline V gene, CDR1 is MNHEY and CDR2 is SVGAGI. CDR3 region: CASSYSGQIYGYTF. DNA for the CDR3: TGTGCCAGCAGTTACTCAGGACAGATCTATGGCTACACCTTC.